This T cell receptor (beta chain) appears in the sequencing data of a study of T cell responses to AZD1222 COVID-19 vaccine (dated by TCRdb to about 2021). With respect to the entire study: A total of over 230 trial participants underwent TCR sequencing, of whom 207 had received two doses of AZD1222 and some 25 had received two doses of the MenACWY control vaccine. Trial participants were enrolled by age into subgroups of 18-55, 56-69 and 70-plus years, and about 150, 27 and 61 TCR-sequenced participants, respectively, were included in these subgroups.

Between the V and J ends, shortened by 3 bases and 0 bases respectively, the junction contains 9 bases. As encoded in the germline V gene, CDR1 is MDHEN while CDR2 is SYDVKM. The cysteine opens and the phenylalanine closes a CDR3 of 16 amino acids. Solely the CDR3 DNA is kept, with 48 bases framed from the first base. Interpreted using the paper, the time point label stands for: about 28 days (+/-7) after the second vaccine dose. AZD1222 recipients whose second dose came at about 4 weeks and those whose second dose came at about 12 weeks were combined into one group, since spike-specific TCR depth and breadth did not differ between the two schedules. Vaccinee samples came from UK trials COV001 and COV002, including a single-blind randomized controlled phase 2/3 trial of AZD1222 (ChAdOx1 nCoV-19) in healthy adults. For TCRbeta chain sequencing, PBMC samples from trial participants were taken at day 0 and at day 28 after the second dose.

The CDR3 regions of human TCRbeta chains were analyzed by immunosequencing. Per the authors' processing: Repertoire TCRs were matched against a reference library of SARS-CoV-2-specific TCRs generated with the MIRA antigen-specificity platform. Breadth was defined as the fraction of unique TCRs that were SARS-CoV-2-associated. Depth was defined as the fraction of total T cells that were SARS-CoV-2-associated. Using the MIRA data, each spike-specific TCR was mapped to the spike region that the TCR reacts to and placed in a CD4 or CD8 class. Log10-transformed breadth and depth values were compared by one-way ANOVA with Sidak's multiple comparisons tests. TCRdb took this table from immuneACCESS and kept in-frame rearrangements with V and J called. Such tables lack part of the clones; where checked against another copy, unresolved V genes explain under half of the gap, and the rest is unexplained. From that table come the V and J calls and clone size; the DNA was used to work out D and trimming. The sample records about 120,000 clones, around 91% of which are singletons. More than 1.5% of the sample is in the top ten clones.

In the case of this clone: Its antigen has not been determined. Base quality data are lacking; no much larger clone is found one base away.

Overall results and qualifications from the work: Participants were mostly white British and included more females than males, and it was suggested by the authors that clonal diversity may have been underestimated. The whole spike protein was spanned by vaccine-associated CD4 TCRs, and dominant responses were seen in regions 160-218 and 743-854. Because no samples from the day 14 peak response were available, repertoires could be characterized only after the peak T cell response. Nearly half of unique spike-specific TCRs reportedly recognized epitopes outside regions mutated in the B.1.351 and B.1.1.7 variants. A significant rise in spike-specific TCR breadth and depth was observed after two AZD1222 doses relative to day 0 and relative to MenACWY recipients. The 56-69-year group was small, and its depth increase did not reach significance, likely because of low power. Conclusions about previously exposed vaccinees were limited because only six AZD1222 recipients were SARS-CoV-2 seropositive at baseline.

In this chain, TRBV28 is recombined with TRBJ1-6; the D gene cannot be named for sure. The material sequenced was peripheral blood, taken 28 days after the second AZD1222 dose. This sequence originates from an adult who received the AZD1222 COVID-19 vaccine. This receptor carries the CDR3 CASSLWGSSYNSPLHF. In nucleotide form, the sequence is TGTGCCAGCAGTTTGTGGGGAAGCTCCTATAATTCACCCCTCCACTTT.